This T cell receptor (beta chain) originates from a study of T cells in localized non-small cell lung cancer. Study-wide results and limits: Adjacent lung exhibited a median of about 50 among the 100 most abundant tumor clones. Sequencing, confined to only one tumor region, leaves heterogeneity possible.

The V gene lost 3 bases and the J gene lost 6 bases, with 17 bases spanning the gap. The length of the CDR3 is 15 residues. The germline V gene encodes CDR1 SGHTS and CDR2 YDEGEE. This clone was detected only a few times. The antigen remains unidentified. This table comes from immunoSEQ multiplex PCR, and its TCRdb copy is limited to in-frame clones, with some not included. The table includes about 76,000 clones, approximately 84% detected once. The TCR originated in a female donor aged 60 or older with stage I lung adenocarcinoma. The chain couples TRBV5-8 to TRBJ2-3; D may be TRBD2 (5 bases). The source material was peripheral blood, sampled before any cancer treatment. The CDR3 here is CASSSRRELGDTQYF. The CDR3 nucleotides are TGTGCCAGCAGCTCCCGACGGGAATTGGGGGATACGCAGTATTTT.